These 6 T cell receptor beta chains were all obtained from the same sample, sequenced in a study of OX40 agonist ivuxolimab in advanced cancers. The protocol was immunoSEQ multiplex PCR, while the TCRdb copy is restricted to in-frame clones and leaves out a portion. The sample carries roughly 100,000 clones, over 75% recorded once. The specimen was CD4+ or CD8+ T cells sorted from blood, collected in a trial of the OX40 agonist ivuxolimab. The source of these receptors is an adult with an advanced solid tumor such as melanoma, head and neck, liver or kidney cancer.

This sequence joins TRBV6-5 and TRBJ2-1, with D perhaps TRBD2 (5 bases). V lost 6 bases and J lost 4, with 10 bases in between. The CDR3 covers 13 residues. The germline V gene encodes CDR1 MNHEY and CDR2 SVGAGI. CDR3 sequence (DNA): TGTGCCAGCAGGGAAGGAGGTTACAATGAGCAGTTCTTC. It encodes CASREGGYNEQFF.

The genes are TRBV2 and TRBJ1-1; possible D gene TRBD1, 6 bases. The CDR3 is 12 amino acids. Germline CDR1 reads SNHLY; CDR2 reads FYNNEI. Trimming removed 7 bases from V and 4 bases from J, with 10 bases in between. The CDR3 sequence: CASTEGGTEAFF. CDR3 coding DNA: TGTGCCAGCACCGAGGGGGGCACTGAAGCTTTCTTT.

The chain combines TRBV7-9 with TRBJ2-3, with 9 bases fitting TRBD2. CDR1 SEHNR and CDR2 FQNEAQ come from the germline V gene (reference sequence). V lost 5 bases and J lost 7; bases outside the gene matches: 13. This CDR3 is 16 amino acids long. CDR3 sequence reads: CASSPKGVAGEYTQYF. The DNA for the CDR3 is TGTGCCAGCAGCCCCAAGGGGGTAGCGGGAGAATATACGCAGTATTTT.

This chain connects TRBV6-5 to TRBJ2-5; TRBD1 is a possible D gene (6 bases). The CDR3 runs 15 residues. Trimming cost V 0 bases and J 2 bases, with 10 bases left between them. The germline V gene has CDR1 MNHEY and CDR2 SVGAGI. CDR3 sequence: CASSYSGTSQETQYF. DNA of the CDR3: TGTGCCAGCAGTTACTCCGGGACAAGTCAAGAGACCCAGTACTTC.

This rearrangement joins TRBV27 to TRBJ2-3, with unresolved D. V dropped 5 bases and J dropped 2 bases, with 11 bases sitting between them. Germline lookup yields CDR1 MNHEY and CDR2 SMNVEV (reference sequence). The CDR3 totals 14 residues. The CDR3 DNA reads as TGTGCCAGCAGTCCATACTCCAACACAGATACGCAGTATTTT. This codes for CASSPYSNTDTQYF.

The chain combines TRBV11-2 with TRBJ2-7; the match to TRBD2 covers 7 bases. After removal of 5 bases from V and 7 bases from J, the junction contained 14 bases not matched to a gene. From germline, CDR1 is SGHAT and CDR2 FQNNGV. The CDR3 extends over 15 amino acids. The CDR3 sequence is CASSMAGVAPREQYF. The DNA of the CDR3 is TGTGCCAGCAGCATGGCGGGAGTGGCACCGCGTGAGCAGTACTTC. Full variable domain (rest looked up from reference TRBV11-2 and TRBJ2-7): EAGVAQSPRYKIIEKRQSVAFWCNPISGHATLYWYQQILGQGPKLLIQFQNNGVVDDSQLPKDRFSAERLKGVDSTLKIQPAKLEDSAVYLCASSMAGVAPREQYFGPGTRLTVT.